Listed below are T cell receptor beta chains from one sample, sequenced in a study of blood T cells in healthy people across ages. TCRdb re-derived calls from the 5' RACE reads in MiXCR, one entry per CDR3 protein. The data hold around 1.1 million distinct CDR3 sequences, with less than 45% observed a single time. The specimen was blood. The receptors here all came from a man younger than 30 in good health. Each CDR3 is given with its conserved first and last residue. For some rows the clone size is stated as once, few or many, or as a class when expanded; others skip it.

cdr3_aa: CASSGRDSLSGNTIYF
clone_size: -
v_call: TRBV7-9

cdr3_aa: CASSLPPGLGPHEQYF
clone_size: -
v_call: TRBV7-9

cdr3_aa: CASSTTTGGEQFF
clone_size: -
v_call: TRBV27

cdr3_aa: CASSPGRTGERSGYTF
clone_size: -
v_call: TRBV18

cdr3_aa: CVSSPPSGPNTEAFF
clone_size: -
v_call: TRBV7-2

cdr3_aa: CASSHERGSFSDTQYF
clone_size: few
v_call: TRBV4-2

cdr3_aa: CASSLGGIDSPLHF
clone_size: few
v_call: TRBV5-1

cdr3_aa: CASSPARTTSSFIPHTRAWPQHF
clone_size: -
v_call: TRBV7-6

cdr3_aa: CASSLTQGGYQPQHF
clone_size: -
v_call: TRBV7-2

cdr3_aa: CASSYGPERAYGYTF
clone_size: many
v_call: TRBV5-1

cdr3_aa: CTAGPANTGELFF
clone_size: few
v_call: TRBV29-1

cdr3_aa: CSARSRGGTVYEQYF
clone_size: few
v_call: TRBV20-1

cdr3_aa: CASSLPSPGIEQFF
clone_size: -
v_call: TRBV5-1

cdr3_aa: CSGGQGDTGELFF
clone_size: once
v_call: TRBV29-1

cdr3_aa: CASGINEKLFF
clone_size: once
v_call: TRBV7-6

cdr3_aa: CAWSAGRGEKLFF
clone_size: -
v_call: TRBV30

cdr3_aa: CASGNQGAEPEAFF
clone_size: -
v_call: TRBV7-9

cdr3_aa: CASRSRGYGYTF
clone_size: -
v_call: TRBV12-3/TRBV12-4

cdr3_aa: CASSQSQNYGYTF
clone_size: -
v_call: TRBV4-2

cdr3_aa: CTSSRGGQTGELFF
clone_size: -
v_call: TRBV7-7

cdr3_aa: CASRAGPESPLHF
clone_size: -
v_call: TRBV25-1

cdr3_aa: CASSLFYGQVNTGELFF
clone_size: -
v_call: TRBV27

cdr3_aa: CASSFTRDRGYEQYF
clone_size: -
v_call: TRBV5-4

cdr3_aa: CSDGSGGTEAFF
clone_size: -
v_call: TRBV20-1

cdr3_aa: CSARVPGQVGTEAFF
clone_size: -
v_call: TRBV20-1

cdr3_aa: CVSSPQGVEAFF
clone_size: once
v_call: TRBV28

cdr3_aa: CASSSTYSGTSGGARETQYF
clone_size: -
v_call: TRBV28

cdr3_aa: CASSQGPTETQYF
clone_size: -
v_call: TRBV4-1

cdr3_aa: CASRINRNLSTEAFF
clone_size: once
v_call: TRBV6-6

cdr3_aa: CASRMDYDEQFF
clone_size: -
v_call: TRBV6-6

cdr3_aa: CASSEPPRTGAGTEAFF
clone_size: -
v_call: TRBV25-1

cdr3_aa: CASSQLLTDRGFTGELFF
clone_size: -
v_call: TRBV4-2

cdr3_aa: CASSQFEGGADTQYF
clone_size: -
v_call: TRBV4-1